Listed here are 13 T cell receptor beta chains from one sample, sequenced in a study of T cells in women clearing cervical HPV infection. Assay: immunoSEQ multiplex PCR; the TCRdb copy retains only in-frame clones and omits some. The sample includes 25,000 to 35,000 clones. Sequenced: blood buffy coat. The receptors derive from a woman aged 18 to 75 with a cervical HPV16 infection that either progressed to CIN3+ or cleared (not recorded which).

With regard to this clone: Coverage ceases 3 residues before the CDR3 finishes, and the germline J gene fills in the end. The J gene is TRBJ2-2, the V gene TRBV2; 11 bases are shared with TRBD1. J gave up 6 bases and V 5 bases, and 5 bases lay outside the gene matches. The germline gives CDR1 SNHLY, CDR2 FYNNEI. This CDR3 region has 15 residues. The CDR3 region is CASSRDRGSPGELFF. CDR3 bases read: TGTGCCAGCAGTCGGGACAGGGGGTCGCCCGGGGAG.

Of note for this clone: The read comes to an end 3 residues before the CDR3 does, leaving the germline J gene to fill in the end. V and J are TRBV5-1 and TRBJ1-1; 11 bases agree with TRBD1. The germline gives CDR1 SGHRS, CDR2 YFSETQ. The CDR3 has 18 residues. The junction had 13 bases not matched to a gene; V was cut back by 4 bases and J by 2 bases. CDR3 protein: CASSQGGQGARLNTEAFF. The covered CDR3 bases are TGCGCCAGCAGCCAAGGAGGACAGGGGGCGAGATTAAACACTGAA.

As to this clone: Coverage ceases 3 residues before the CDR3 finishes, and the germline J gene fills in the end. The chain carries TRBV5-1 and TRBJ2-5; 8 positions match TRBD1. V trimming: 4 bases; J trimming: 4 bases; junction bases outside the gene matches: 9. From germline, CDR1 is SGHRS and CDR2 YFSETQ. This CDR3 is built from 15 residues. The CDR3 sequence is CASSRTGSVGETQYF. CDR3 bases read: TGCGCCAGCAGCCGGACAGGGTCGGTTGGAGAGACC.

On this clone: The read is 3 residues too short to cover the CDR3 end, so that end is filled in from the germline J gene. The chain joins TRBV2 to TRBJ2-3, with D unresolved. V lost 4 bases to trimming and J lost 1 base, with 9 bases between them. The V gene's germline CDR1 is SNHLY and CDR2 FYNNEI. The CDR3 length is 14 residues. CDR3: CASSARTGTDTQYF. Partial CDR3 DNA: TGTGCCAGCAGTGCCCGAACAGGCACAGATACG.

A note on this clone: Read data end 3 residues before the CDR3 end; the end is taken from the germline J gene. V is TRBV7-2 and J is TRBJ2-2, with a weak D call TRBD1 (5 bases). Trimming removed 2 bases from V and 2 bases from J, with 9 bases in between. This CDR3 comprises 15 residues. CDR1 and CDR2 (germline): SGHTA, FQGNSA. The DNA read from the CDR3 is TGTGCCAGCAGCTTAAGCCAGGGAAACACCGGGGAG. Residues: CASSLSQGNTGE. From start to end, the CDR3 is CASSLSQGNTGELFF.

A remark on this clone: From the germline J gene comes the end of the CDR3, since the read stops 3 residues before it. The chain combines TRBV13 with TRBJ2-7, with TRBD1 matching over 8 bases. The CDR3 loop spans 13 amino acids. The germline V gene has CDR1 PRHDT and CDR2 FYEKMQ (reference sequence). The J segment lost 3 bases and the V segment lost 3 bases, leaving 1 base of the junction unmatched. The CDR3 here is CASSLTGVYEQYF. The part of the CDR3 DNA that was read is TGTGCCAGCAGCTTGACAGGGGTCTACGAG. The full variable domain, rest sourced from reference TRBV13 and TRBJ2-7, is AAGVIQSPRHLIKEKRETATLKCYPIPRHDTVYWYQQGPGQDPQFLISFYEKMQSDKGSIPDRFSAQQFSDYHSELNMSSLELGDSALYFCASSLTGVYEQYFGPGTRLTVT.

CDR3 bases read: TGTGCCTGGAGCATCGGGACGGGGGGAAGCAATCAGCCC. This codes for CAWSIGTGGSNQP. Given in full, the CDR3 is CAWSIGTGGSNQPQHF. This chain links TRBV30 with TRBJ1-5, with D possibly being TRBD1 (5 bases). The CDR3 extends 3 residues past the end of the read, so its final part is completed from the germline J gene. Germline CDR1 is GTSNPN and CDR2 is SVGIG (reference sequence). CDR3 length: 16 residues. V lost 3 bases and J 1 base, leaving 16 bases between the germline ends.

CDR3: CSAGGTVGSSPLHF. The covered CDR3 bases are TGCAGTGCTGGGGGGACAGTCGGGAGTTCACCC. This chain connects TRBV20-1 to TRBJ1-6; 7 nucleotides agree with TRBD1. Read sequence stops 3 residues before the CDR3 end, and the germline J gene provides the missing end. CDR1 DFQATT and CDR2 SNEGSKA come from the germline V gene (reference sequence). The CDR3 loop spans 14 amino acids. Trimming removed 5 bases from V and 9 bases from J; junction bases left unmatched: 10.

As concerns this clone: The read falls 3 residues short of the CDR3 end, and the missing part is taken from the germline J gene. This sequence joins TRBV6-2 or TRBV6-3 and TRBJ1-5, with D tentatively TRBD1 (5 bases). Germline CDR1 MNHEY, CDR2 SVGEGT. CDR3 length: 12 amino acids. V lost 10 bases and J lost 2, with 9 bases in between. The covered CDR3 bases are TGTGCCAACACCAGGGGCAATCAGCCC. As protein: CANTRGNQP. The whole CDR3 protein reads CANTRGNQPQHF.

To note about this clone: Read data end 3 residues before the CDR3 end; the end is taken from the germline J gene. The chain uses TRBV7-2 and TRBJ2-6; D is unresolved. Trimming cost V 3 bases and J 1 base, with 4 bases left between them. Germline V CDR1 and CDR2: SGHTA, FQGNSA. The CDR3 has 14 residues. This CDR3 is CASSFQSGANVLTF. Partial CDR3 DNA: TGTGCCAGCAGCTTCCAGTCTGGGGCCAACGTC.

Comment on this clone: The CDR3 extends 3 residues past the end of the read, so its final part is completed from the germline J gene. J is TRBJ2-5 and V is TRBV5-4, with TRBD2 matching 13 bases. Germline CDR1 and CDR2: SGHNT and YYREEE (reference sequence). V lost 2 bases, J lost 5 bases, and 6 bases stayed unmatched. The CDR3 is made up of 16 amino acids. The CDR3 protein is CASSFGLAGDGETQYF. The part of the CDR3 DNA that was read is TGTGCCAGCAGCTTTGGACTAGCGGGAGATGGTGAGACC.

Points on this clone: The read gets to within 3 residues of the CDR3 end, and the germline J gene fills in the rest. This chain links TRBV6-4 with TRBJ1-1; no firm D call. Trimming removed 5 bases at V and 2 bases at J, with 9 bases between. CDR3 length: 13 residues. The germline V gene encodes CDR1 MRHNA and CDR2 SNTAGT. The chain's CDR3 is CASSYGENTEAFF. CDR3 DNA (partial): TGTGCCAGCAGTTACGGGGAAAACACTGAA.

On this clone itself: The sequenced fragment ends 3 residues before the CDR3 boundary, so the rest is inferred from the germline J gene. The V call is TRBV5-1, the J call TRBJ2-1; D unresolved. V was pared by 3 bases and J by 4 bases, with 11 bases between. CDR3 length: 14 amino acids. Germline V gene data show CDR1 as SGHRS and CDR2 as YFSETQ. The covered CDR3 bases are TGCGCCAGCAGCTGGAAGACTGATTACAATGAG. It encodes CASSWKTDYNE. The CDR3 as a whole reads CASSWKTDYNEQFF.